Shown below are 23 T cell receptor beta chains from a single sample sequenced in a study of blood T cell repertoires in COVID-19. Some clones are missing from TCRdb's copy, which holds only in-frame ones; the method was immunoSEQ multiplex PCR. This table holds a few hundred thousand clones, roughly nine tenths found once. The sample taken for sequencing was PBMCs or T cells enriched from blood (not recorded which). The receptors here all came from a woman aged 55-70 years who had recovered from COVID-19.

The genes are TRBV2 and TRBJ1-2, with no clear D. V gave up 6 bases and J gave up 1 base, with 3 bases separating them. The CDR3 is 11 amino acids. Looked up from germline, CDR1 is SNHLY and CDR2 is FYNNEI. CDR3: CASRSNYGYTF. The CDR3 DNA reads TGTGCCAGCAGGAGTAACTATGGCTACACCTTC.

The chain links TRBV24-1 to TRBJ2-7; 11 bases are a match to TRBD2. With V trimmed by 7 bases and J by 6 bases, 7 bases remained unmatched. This CDR3 has 14 residues. Germline CDR1 and CDR2: KGHDR and SFDVKD. CDR3 sequence reads: CATSPTSGSSEQYF. CDR3 nucleotide sequence: TGTGCCACCAGCCCCACTAGCGGGAGCTCCGAGCAGTACTTC.

This rearrangement joins TRBV28 to TRBJ1-6; D might be TRBD1 (6 bases). Germline lookup yields CDR1 MDHEN and CDR2 SYDVKM. V gave up 6 bases and J gave up 4 bases, with 10 bases separating them. This CDR3 is built from 14 residues. CDR3 residues: CASSRTDYNSPLHF. CDR3 DNA: TGTGCCAGCAGCCGGACAGATTATAATTCACCCCTCCACTTT.

The chain combines TRBV6-5 with TRBJ2-5; D uncertain. Trimming removed 7 bases from V and 2 bases from J, with 14 bases in between. This CDR3 has 14 amino acids. Germline V gene lookup returns CDR1 MNHEY and CDR2 SVGAGI. CDR3 nucleotides: TGTGCCAGCAAGCCCTTACAGAGTCAAGAGACCCAGTACTTC. This translates into CASKPLQSQETQYF.

The rearrangement joins TRBV7-2 to TRBJ1-4; D not certain. Trimming pared 5 bases from V and 5 bases from J, leaving 15 bases between. The CDR3 runs to 15 residues. Germline CDR1 SGHTA, CDR2 FQGNSA. The CDR3 DNA is TGTGCCAGCAGCGTATCTTATGGGAGGAATGAAAAACTGTTTTTT. The encoded protein is CASSVSYGRNEKLFF. Using reference TRBV7-2 and TRBJ1-4 for the parts outside the CDR3, the full variable domain is GAGVSQSPSNKVTEKGKDVELRCDPISGHTALYWYRQSLGQGLEFLIYFQGNSAPDKSGLPSDRFSAERTGGSVSTLTIQRTQQEDSAVYLCASSVSYGRNEKLFFGSGTQLSVL.

This chain links TRBV27 with TRBJ1-1, with TRBD1 matching over 8 bases. After removal of 5 bases from V and 2 bases from J, the junction contained 16 bases not matched to a gene. The CDR3 has 18 residues. Germline CDR1 MNHEY, CDR2 SMNVEV (reference sequence). CDR3 in amino acids: CASSTRGAGGKINTEAFF. CDR3 coding DNA: TGTGCCAGCAGTACCCGAGGGGCAGGGGGCAAAATTAACACTGAAGCTTTCTTT.

The rearrangement links TRBV30 to TRBJ2-5, with D perhaps matching TRBD2 (5 bases). From germline, CDR1 is GTSNPN and CDR2 SVGIG (reference sequence). Trimming removed 3 bases at V and 2 bases at J, with 25 bases between. CDR3 length equals 18 residues. As DNA, the CDR3 is TGTGCCTGGAGGGGGATCGGGATAGCTAGCCTTTCTCAAGAGACCCAGTACTTC. Protein: CAWRGIGIASLSQETQYF.

The chain recombines TRBV5-4 with TRBJ2-6, with unresolved D. Germline loops: CDR1 SGHNT, CDR2 YYREEE (reference sequence). The V gene lost 1 base and the J gene lost 2 bases, with 7 bases spanning the gap. CDR3 length: 15 amino acids. CDR3 nucleotides: TGTGCCAGCAGCTTGATCCTCCCTGGGGCCAACGTCCTGACTTTC. Translated: CASSLILPGANVLTF.

The chain uses TRBV3-1 (or the pseudogene TRBV3-2) and TRBJ2-1, with D unresolved. The V and J ends lost 0 bases and 7 bases respectively, with 7 bases between them. CDR3 length equals 13 residues. Germline V gene lookup returns CDR1 LGHDT and CDR2 YNNKEL (reference sequence). DNA for the CDR3: TGTGCCAGCAGCCAAGAACCCCGGAATGAGCAGTTCTTC. Translation: CASSQEPRNEQFF.

This chain joins TRBV11-1 and TRBJ2-5; 10 nucleotides align to TRBD2. The CDR3 is 16 amino acids. J gave up 1 base and V 7 bases, and 9 bases lay outside the gene matches. Germline CDR1 is SGHAT and CDR2 is FQDESV (reference sequence). This CDR3 reads CASTPTSGSLQETQYF. In nucleotides, the CDR3 is TGTGCCAGCACCCCGACTAGCGGGTCCCTCCAAGAGACCCAGTACTTC. The entire variable domain, with the rest obtained from reference TRBV11-1 and TRBJ2-5, is as follows: EAEVAQSPRYKITEKSQAVAFWCDPISGHATLYWYRQILGQGPELLVQFQDESVVDDSQLPKDRFSAERLKGVDSTLKIQPAELGDSAMYLCASTPTSGSLQETQYFGPGTRLLVL.

On this clone itself: One end of the junction does not line up with germline, which may come from a read error. This chain joins TRBV7-7 and TRBJ2-1; TRBD2 matches at 10 bases. The CDR3 sequence is 18 residues long. Per the germline V gene, CDR1 is SSHAT and CDR2 is FNYEAQ (reference sequence). The CDR3 DNA sequence: TGTGCTAGCAGCTTAGGAGTAACAGCGGGAGGGGCTGGGAATGAGCAGTTCTTC. This sequence encodes CASSLGVTAGGAGNEQFF.

V is TRBV19 and J is TRBJ2-1, with D unclear. This CDR3 spans 13 amino acids. Deletions cut 5 bases from V and 8 bases from J, with 13 bases between. Germline V lookup: CDR1 LNHDA, CDR2 SQIVND (reference sequence). The CDR3 loop is CASSLSRVDEQFF. DNA of the CDR3: TGTGCCAGTAGTCTTTCTCGCGTTGATGAGCAGTTCTTC. Looking up the rest from reference TRBV19 and TRBJ2-1 gives the full variable domain: DGGITQSPKYLFRKEGQNVTLSCEQNLNHDAMYWYRQDPGQGLRLIYYSQIVNDFQKGDIAEGYSVSREKKESFPLTVTSAQKNPTAFYLCASSLSRVDEQFFGPGTRLTVL.

The chain recombines TRBV5-6 with TRBJ1-6; 12 bases agree with TRBD1. With V trimmed by 0 bases and J by 6 bases, 4 bases remained unmatched. CDR3 length: 17 residues. CDR1 SGHDT and CDR2 YYEEEE come from the germline V gene. The CDR3 DNA is TGTGCCAGCAGCTTGGGTGGGACAGGGGGCTTTAATTCACCCCTCCACTTT. Translating it yields CASSLGGTGGFNSPLHF.

V and J are TRBV10-1 and TRBJ2-3; 8 nucleotides match TRBD2. The V gene's germline CDR1 is WNHNN and CDR2 SYGVQD (reference sequence). The CDR3 sequence is 15 residues long. The V segment lost 3 bases and the J segment 2 bases; nucleotides outside the gene matches: 4. The CDR3 region has the DNA TGCGCCAGCAGTGATAGCGGGGCCTCCACAGATACGCAGTATTTT. It is translated as CASSDSGASTDTQYF.

CDR3 in amino acids: CASSPRTGADEQYF. CDR3 nucleotides: TGTGCCAGCAGCCCCCGGACAGGGGCCGACGAGCAGTACTTC. V is TRBV7-9 and J is TRBJ2-7; 9 bases map to TRBD1. CDR1 and CDR2 (germline): SEHNR, FQNEAQ (reference sequence). The CDR3 is made up of 14 amino acids. Losses at the gene ends were 5 bases for V and 5 bases for J; bases not matched to a gene: 7.

CDR3 DNA: TGTGCCAGTAGTGTAACGACGGGCTCCTATAATTCACCCCTCCACTTT. Translation: CASSVTTGSYNSPLHF. The rearrangement links TRBV19 to TRBJ1-6; D gene ambiguous. V was cut by 5 bases and J by 0 bases, with 11 bases left in between. Per germline, CDR1 LNHDA and CDR2 SQIVND (reference sequence). This CDR3 comprises 16 residues.

V is TRBV27 and J is TRBJ2-7; TRBD1 might be the D (5 bases). Trimming shortened V by 6 bases and J by 2 bases, and 14 bases separated the two germline ends. Germline CDR1 MNHEY, CDR2 SMNVEV (reference sequence). The CDR3 has 14 amino acids. The DNA for the CDR3 is TGTGCCAGCAGACAGCAGGGTGGGCCCTACGAGCAGTACTTC. It yields the protein CASRQQGGPYEQYF.

V gene TRBV2 combines with J gene TRBJ1-4; D uncertain. The germline V and J ends were trimmed by 5 bases and 11 bases, with 12 bases remaining between them. Germline assignment: CDR1 SNHLY and CDR2 FYNNEI. The CDR3 loop spans 12 amino acids. CDR3 residues: CASSPQEAKLFF. CDR3 bases: TGTGCCAGCAGTCCTCAGGAGGCTAAACTGTTTTTT.

The V call is TRBV5-6, the J call TRBJ1-1, with TRBD1 identical over 7 bases. Looked up from germline, CDR1 is SGHDT and CDR2 is YYEEEE. The CDR3 runs 14 residues. Trimming removed 2 bases from V and 0 bases from J; junction bases left unmatched: 1. CDR3 sequence (DNA): TGTGCCAGCAGCTTCGACAGGGTGAACACTGAAGCTTTCTTT. It encodes CASSFDRVNTEAFF. Full variable domain (remainder filled in from reference TRBV5-6 and TRBJ1-1): DAGVTQSPTHLIKTRGQQVTLRCSPKSGHDTVSWYQQALGQGPQFIFQYYEEEERQRGNFPDRFSGHQFPNYSSELNVNALLLGDSALYLCASSFDRVNTEAFFGQGTRLTVV.

This chain links TRBV2 with TRBJ2-2; a weak D match, TRBD1 (6 bases). Trimming left V 7 bases short and J 6 bases short, with 9 bases between. CDR1 is SNHLY and CDR2 is FYNNEI in the germline V gene. This CDR3 region has 12 residues. The CDR3 here is CASKQGPGELFF. CDR3 DNA sequence: TGTGCCAGCAAACAGGGACCCGGGGAGCTGTTTTTT.

J is TRBJ2-7 and V is TRBV18; 10 nucleotides line up with TRBD2. This CDR3 has 15 amino acids. The J segment lost 4 bases and the V segment lost 0 bases, leaving 3 bases of the junction unmatched. Germline V lookup: CDR1 KGHSH, CDR2 LQKENI. The DNA for the CDR3 is TGTGCCAGCTCACCACCCGCTAGCGGGAGTTACGAGCAGTACTTC. It codes for CASSPPASGSYEQYF.

The chain employs TRBV21-1 and TRBJ2-2; the DNA was not used to check the table's D call, TRBD2. TRBV21-1 is an annotated pseudogene. The CDR3 sequence is 23 residues long. CDR3 loop: CASSKGALAREVRKGTNTGELFF. The CDR3 DNA sequence: TGTGCCAGCAGCAAAGGGGCACTAGCGCGGGAGGTCCGGAAAGGGACGAACACCGGGGAGCTGTTTTTT.

The chain couples TRBV11-3 to TRBJ2-1; possible D gene TRBD2, 6 bases. There are 14 residues in the CDR3. V was pared by 1 base and J by 7 bases, with 11 bases between. Germline V CDR1 and CDR2: SGHNT, YENEEA. DNA for the CDR3: TGTGCCAGCAGCTTAGCGGGAGACGGTAATGAGCAGTTCTTC. Translation gives CASSLAGDGNEQFF.